The 32 T cell receptor beta chains given below trace back to one sample, sequenced in a study of shared clonotypes between healthy human individuals. The assay was immunoSEQ multiplex PCR, and TCRdb's table has in-frame clones only and misses some. The table has about a million clones, 70% to 85% seen once; the top ten hold over 1.3%. Input material: memory CD4+ T cells sorted from blood. Stated subset: CD45RA-negative fraction. The receptor set was obtained from a man in his late teens or twenties in good health.

The table lists this clone with a count of one. The chain joins TRBV9 to TRBJ1-5; TRBD1 is a possible D gene (5 bases). Trimming took off 6 bases at V and 4 bases at J, with 14 bases between the two ends. The germline CDR1 and CDR2 sequences are SGDLS and YYNGEE. This CDR3 is 14 amino acids long. The CDR3 DNA follows: TGTGCCAGCAACCAAGGGGCACTAAATCAGCCCCAGCATTTT. It yields the protein CASNQGALNQPQHF. Using reference TRBV9 and TRBJ1-5 for the parts outside the CDR3, the full variable domain is DSGVTQTPKHLITATGQRVTLRCSPRSGDLSVYWYQQSLDQGLQFLIQYYNGEERAKGNILERFSAQQFPDLHSELNLSSLELGDSALYFCASNQGALNQPQHFGDGTRLSIL.

This chain uses TRBV4-1 with TRBJ1-4; D gene ambiguous. Germline CDR1 MGHRA, CDR2 YSYEKL. Trimming pared 4 bases from V and 6 bases from J, leaving 12 bases between. This CDR3 is 14 amino acids long. In nucleotides, the CDR3 is TGCGCCAGCAGCCCAAAAGGAGATCATGAAAAACTGTTTTTT. It is translated as CASSPKGDHEKLFF.

The chain uses TRBV27 and TRBJ1-4; no clear D gene. Germline V gene lookup returns CDR1 MNHEY and CDR2 SMNVEV (reference sequence). V was clipped by 6 bases and J by 2 bases, with 16 bases between them. The CDR3 consists of 16 residues. CDR3 sequence reads: CASRGSVVATNEKLFF. CDR3 nucleotide sequence: TGTGCCAGCAGAGGTAGTGTCGTTGCGACTAATGAAAAACTGTTTTTT.

The chain has TRBV20-1 and TRBJ2-1, with unresolved D. The germline gives CDR1 DFQATT, CDR2 SNEGSKA (reference sequence). The ends were cut back, 5 bases at V and 10 bases at J, with 12 bases in the middle. The CDR3 contains 11 residues. The CDR3 DNA reads TGCAGTGCTGTTGGGCTGAACGAGCAGTTCTTC. As protein: CSAVGLNEQFF.

The chain carries TRBV28 and TRBJ1-3, with D possibly TRBD1 on 5 matching bases. CDR1 is MDHEN and CDR2 is SYDVKM in the germline V gene. V was shortened by 5 bases and J by 2 bases, with 10 bases between the two germline ends. The CDR3 consists of 14 residues. The CDR3 spells CASSKGVTGNTIYF. Written as DNA, the CDR3 is TGTGCCAGCAGTAAAGGGGTGACTGGAAACACCATATATTTT.

V and J are TRBV5-1 and TRBJ1-4; no firm D call. Germline-derived CDR1 and CDR2 are SGHRS and YFSETQ. This CDR3 has 14 residues. Trimming took 3 bases from V and 4 from J, leaving 10 bases between them. CDR3 sequence (DNA): TGCGCCAGCAGCTACGACCGGGGTAATGAAAAACTGTTTTTT. It encodes CASSYDRGNEKLFF. Variable domain in full (rest from reference TRBV5-1 and TRBJ1-4): KAGVTQTPRYLIKTRGQQVTLSCSPISGHRSVSWYQQTPGQGLQFLFEYFSETQRNKGNFPGRFSGRQFSNSRSEMNVSTLELGDSALYLCASSYDRGNEKLFFGSGTQLSVL.

The CDR3 is CASSQDWLLYTGELFF. CDR3 DNA: TGCGCCAGCAGCCAAGATTGGTTGTTATACACCGGGGAGCTGTTTTTT. The chain combines TRBV4-1 with TRBJ2-2; D call uncertain. Trimming removed 0 bases from V and 3 bases from J, with 11 bases in between. The CDR3 totals 16 residues. Germline V gene lookup returns CDR1 MGHRA and CDR2 YSYEKL.

The rearrangement joins TRBV4-3 to TRBJ2-3; no clear D. The CDR3 runs to 13 residues. The germline CDR1 and CDR2 sequences are LGHNA and YSLEER. With 4 bases removed from V and 0 bases from J, the gap between germline ends came to 5 bases. The CDR3 is CASSPQSTDTQYF. The CDR3, as DNA: TGCGCCAGCAGCCCCCAAAGCACAGATACGCAGTATTTT.

The CDR3 nucleotides read TGTGCCAGCTCTCCTTACTTAGGGCCGAACATTCAGTACTTC. It yields the protein CASSPYLGPNIQYF. The V call is TRBV7-2, the J call TRBJ2-4; D not certain. This CDR3 is 14 amino acids long. Trimming took off 8 bases at V and 7 bases at J, with 18 bases between the two ends. Per germline, CDR1 SGHTA and CDR2 FQGNSA. The full variable domain, with the rest looked up from reference TRBV7-2 and TRBJ2-4, is GAGVSQSPSNKVTEKGKDVELRCDPISGHTALYWYRQSLGQGLEFLIYFQGNSAPDKSGLPSDRFSAERTGGSVSTLTIQRTQQEDSAVYLCASSPYLGPNIQYFGAGTRLSVL.

The chain is built from TRBV27 and TRBJ1-1; no clear D. This CDR3 is built from 14 residues. V lost 2 bases to trimming and J lost 1 base, with 8 bases between them. Germline V gene lookup returns CDR1 MNHEY and CDR2 SMNVEV (reference sequence). CDR3 sequence: CASSLNGPNTEAFF. CDR3 nucleotide sequence: TGTGCCAGCAGTTTAAACGGACCGAACACTGAAGCTTTCTTT.

The table lists this clone with a count of one. V and J are TRBV25-1 and TRBJ1-1, with D tentatively TRBD1 (5 bases). Trimming stripped 4 bases from V and 5 bases from J, with 11 bases between. The CDR3 runs to 13 residues. Germline CDR1 MGHDK, CDR2 SYGVNS. The CDR3 region is CASSGQRGTEAFF. CDR3 nucleotide sequence: TGTGCCAGCAGTGGGCAGAGGGGAACTGAAGCTTTCTTT.

The chain has TRBV4-1 and TRBJ2-7, with D possibly being TRBD1 (6 bases). The germline V gene encodes CDR1 MGHRA and CDR2 YSYEKL. Trimming removed 1 base from V and 0 bases from J, with 13 bases in between. The length of the CDR3 is 16 residues. DNA for the CDR3: TGCGCCAGCAGCCAAGTTATCCGGACAGCCTCCTACGAGCAGTACTTC. It yields the protein CASSQVIRTASYEQYF.

This clone was seen once. This chain connects TRBV9 to TRBJ2-5; possible D gene TRBD1, 6 bases. Germline values: CDR1 SGDLS, CDR2 YYNGEE. Trimming left V 0 bases short and J 1 base short, with 10 bases between. The CDR3 is 15 residues long. This CDR3 reads CASSVGDTSQETQYF. Here the CDR3 DNA reads TGTGCCAGCAGCGTAGGGGACACTTCCCAAGAGACCCAGTACTTC.

The chain combines TRBV19 with TRBJ1-5, with D possibly matching TRBD1 (6 bases). This CDR3 has 14 residues. Trimming stripped 6 bases from V and 4 bases from J, with 13 bases between. Germline V gene data show CDR1 as LNHDA and CDR2 as SQIVND (reference sequence). This CDR3 is CASRETGTNQPQHF. CDR3 in DNA: TGTGCCAGTAGAGAGACAGGTACAAATCAGCCCCAGCATTTT.

A few counts support this clone. At the DNA level, this CDR3 is encoded by other sequences in the same sample as well. The chain uses TRBV18 and TRBJ1-3, with D possibly being TRBD1 (5 bases). The V and J ends lost 2 bases and 4 bases respectively, with 6 bases between them. There are 13 residues in the CDR3. Germline loops: CDR1 KGHSH, CDR2 LQKENI. The CDR3 DNA follows: TGTGCCAGCTCACCAGGGGCCGGAAACACCATATATTTT. The encoded protein is CASSPGAGNTIYF.

The chain couples TRBV27 to TRBJ2-2; D might be TRBD1 (6 bases). Germline loops: CDR1 MNHEY, CDR2 SMNVEV (reference sequence). The CDR3 spans 11 residues. Trimming removed 8 bases from V and 7 bases from J, with 8 bases in between. CDR3 sequence reads: CASQGFGELFF. The CDR3 DNA reads TGTGCCAGCCAGGGGTTCGGGGAGCTGTTTTTT.

The chain joins TRBV7-9 to TRBJ2-3, with 8 bases lining up with TRBD2. The J segment lost 0 bases and the V segment lost 5 bases, leaving 10 bases of the junction unmatched. Looked up from germline, CDR1 is SEHNR and CDR2 is FQNEAQ (reference sequence). The CDR3 has 17 amino acids. CDR3 DNA: TGTGCCAGCAGCCCGGGGAGGGCTAGCGGGAGCACAGATACGCAGTATTTT. This gives the protein CASSPGRASGSTDTQYF.

The genes are TRBV13 and TRBJ1-3; D remains unclear. The ends were cut back, 5 bases at V and 0 bases at J, with 8 bases in the middle. This CDR3 contains 14 residues. Per the germline V gene, CDR1 is PRHDT and CDR2 is FYEKMQ (reference sequence). CDR3 loop: CASSRYASGNTIYF. The CDR3 DNA reads as TGTGCCAGCAGCCGATATGCCTCTGGAAACACCATATATTTT.

The chain employs TRBV28 and TRBJ2-7; D may match TRBD1 or TRBD2 (6 bases each). The CDR3 is made up of 12 amino acids. With 4 bases removed from V and 6 bases from J, the gap between germline ends came to 10 bases. Per the germline V gene, CDR1 is MDHEN and CDR2 is SYDVKM. CDR3 loop: CASSSQGGEQYF. The DNA of the CDR3 is TGTGCCAGCAGTTCACAGGGAGGCGAGCAGTACTTC.

This rearrangement joins TRBV4-1 to TRBJ2-5; TRBD2 agrees at 8 bases. The CDR3 extends over 14 amino acids. Germline trimming cut 4 bases from V and 10 bases from J; bases unmatched to any gene: 11. CDR1 is MGHRA and CDR2 is YSYEKL in the germline V gene. As DNA, the CDR3 is TGCGCCAGCAGCCCTGACCCGGGACTAGAGGTCCAGTACTTC. It encodes CASSPDPGLEVQYF.

This clone was observed once. Compared with germline, one end of the junction differs, possibly owing to a read error. This chain links TRBV30 with TRBJ1-6; 8 bases match TRBD1. This CDR3 is 14 amino acids long. Germline V gene lookup returns CDR1 GTSNPN and CDR2 SVGIG (reference sequence). The CDR3 region is CAGSAGTGHSPLHF. CDR3 in DNA: TGTGCCGGGAGTGCCGGGACAGGTCATTCACCCCTCCACTTT.

The chain joins TRBV27 to TRBJ2-7; maybe TRBD1 (5 bases). V lost 3 bases to trimming and J lost 6 bases, with 12 bases between them. There are 13 residues in the CDR3. The germline gives CDR1 MNHEY, CDR2 SMNVEV (reference sequence). The CDR3 nucleotides are TGTGCCAGCAGTTTGCCAGGGCAGGGCGAGCAGTACTTC. It specifies CASSLPGQGEQYF.

This chain joins TRBV7-8 and TRBJ2-3, with 8 bases that match TRBD2. This CDR3 has 16 residues. From germline, CDR1 is SGHVS and CDR2 FQNEAQ. The junction had 5 bases not matched to a gene; V was cut back by 3 bases and J by 0 bases. Written as DNA, the CDR3 is TGTGCCAGCAGCTTTCAGGGCGGGGGGAGCACAGATACGCAGTATTTT. It codes for CASSFQGGGSTDTQYF.

The gene calls are TRBV27 and TRBJ2-3, with 12 bases aligning to TRBD2. Germline trimming cut 2 bases from V and 0 bases from J; bases unmatched to any gene: 6. The CDR3 consists of 18 residues. The V gene's germline CDR1 is MNHEY and CDR2 SMNVEV (reference sequence). In DNA, the CDR3 is TGTGCCAGCAGTTTAACGCTAGCGGGGGGGCCTAGCACAGATACGCAGTATTTT. This translates into CASSLTLAGGPSTDTQYF.

The sample holds a few counts of this clone. The chain is built from TRBV1 and TRBJ1-2; no DNA check was done on the table's D call, TRBD1. TRBV1 is described as a pseudogene. The CDR3 covers 16 residues. CDR3 nucleotides: TGCACCAGCAGCCAAGTGCAGGGATCCTCACCTAAAGGCTACACCTTC. It specifies CTSSQVQGSSPKGYTF.

This clone came up once. Other DNA sequences within the sample encode an identical CDR3. The V call is TRBV6-5, the J call TRBJ1-2; TRBD1 is a possible D gene (5 bases). Trimming left V 7 bases short and J 1 base short, with 7 bases between. The CDR3 is 12 residues long. Germline loops: CDR1 MNHEY, CDR2 SVGAGI. The chain's CDR3 is CASTDSNYGYTF. For the CDR3, the DNA is TGTGCCAGCACTGACAGTAACTATGGCTACACCTTC.

This chain joins TRBV5-1 and TRBJ1-5; D not certain. CDR1 and CDR2 (germline): SGHRS, YFSETQ. The V and J ends lost 0 bases and 6 bases respectively, with 10 bases between them. This CDR3 has 14 residues. CDR3 protein: CASSLGERSQPQHF. The CDR3, as DNA: TGCGCCAGCAGCTTGGGCGAGAGGAGTCAGCCCCAGCATTTT.

This clone is a singleton in its sample. The sample contains more than one DNA sequence encoding this CDR3. This chain links TRBV20-1 with TRBJ1-2; no clear D. V lost 1 base, J lost 6 bases, and 6 bases lay in between. The CDR3 is 11 amino acids. Germline V lookup: CDR1 DFQATT, CDR2 SNEGSKA (reference sequence). The CDR3 DNA reads TGCAGTGCTAGAGGTGGAAATGGCTACACCTTC. Amino acid sequence: CSARGGNGYTF.

This clone showed up just a few times. The chain is built from TRBV2 and TRBJ2-2; D unresolved. Trimming took off 2 bases at V and 4 bases at J, with 11 bases between the two ends. Germline values: CDR1 SNHLY, CDR2 FYNNEI. The CDR3 runs 15 residues. In DNA, the CDR3 is TGTGCCAGCAGTGAATTAGTTTTAGGCACCGGGGAGCTGTTTTTT. It is translated as CASSELVLGTGELFF.

This clone was observed many times. This chain uses TRBV2 with TRBJ1-6, with 10 bases matching TRBD1. With 6 bases clipped from V and 10 bases from J, the junction kept 3 bases outside the gene matches. This CDR3 is built from 13 residues. Per the germline V gene, CDR1 is SNHLY and CDR2 is FYNNEI. The DNA for the CDR3 is TGTGCCAGCAGATCGACAGGGGGCTCACCCCTCCACTTT. This translates into CASRSTGGSPLHF.

V gene TRBV5-1 combines with J gene TRBJ2-7; the D gene is possibly TRBD1 (5 bases). V was clipped by 2 bases and J by 6 bases, with 15 bases between them. CDR3 length: 14 amino acids. The V gene's germline CDR1 is SGHRS and CDR2 YFSETQ. CDR3 nucleotide sequence: TGCGCCAGCAGCTTCAAAGGGGCGCAAGGCGAGCAGTACTTC. Its protein product is CASSFKGAQGEQYF.

On this clone itself: Being one base from a much bigger clone, this may be a read error. The rearrangement uses TRBV4-1 and TRBJ1-2; possible D gene TRBD1, 5 bases. The V gene's germline CDR1 is MGHRA and CDR2 YSYEKL. Trimming left V 1 base short and J 8 bases short, with 11 bases between. This CDR3 has 13 residues. The CDR3 spells CASSQGQGWGYTF. The CDR3 coding sequence is TGCGCCAGCAGCCAAGGCCAGGGCTGGGGCTACACCTTC.